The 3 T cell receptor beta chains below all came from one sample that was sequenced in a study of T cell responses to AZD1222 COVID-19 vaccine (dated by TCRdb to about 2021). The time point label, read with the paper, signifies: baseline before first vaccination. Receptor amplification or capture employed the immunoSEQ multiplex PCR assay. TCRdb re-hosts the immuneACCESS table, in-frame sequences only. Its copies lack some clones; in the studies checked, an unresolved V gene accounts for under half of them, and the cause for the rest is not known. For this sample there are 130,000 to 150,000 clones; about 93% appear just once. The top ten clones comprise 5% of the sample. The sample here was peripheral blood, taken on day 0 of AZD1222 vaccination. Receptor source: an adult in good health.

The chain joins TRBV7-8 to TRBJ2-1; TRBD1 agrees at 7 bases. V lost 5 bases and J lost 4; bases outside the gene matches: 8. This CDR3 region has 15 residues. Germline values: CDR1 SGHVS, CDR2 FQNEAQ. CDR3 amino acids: CASSPDREPYNEQFF. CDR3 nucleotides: TGTGCCAGCAGCCCCGACAGGGAACCATACAATGAGCAGTTCTTC. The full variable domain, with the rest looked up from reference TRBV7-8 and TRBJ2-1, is GAGVSQSPRYKVAKRGQDVALRCDPISGHVSLFWYQQALGQGPEFLTYFQNEAQLDKSGLPSDRFFAERPEGSVSTLKIQRTQQEDSAVYLCASSPDREPYNEQFFGPGTRLTVL.

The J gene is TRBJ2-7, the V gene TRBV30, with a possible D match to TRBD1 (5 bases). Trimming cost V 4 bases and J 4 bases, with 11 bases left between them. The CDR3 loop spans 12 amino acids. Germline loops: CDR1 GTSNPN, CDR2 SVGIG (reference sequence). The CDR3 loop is CAWIGARYEQYF. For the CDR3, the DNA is TGTGCCTGGATTGGGGCGAGGTACGAGCAGTACTTC.

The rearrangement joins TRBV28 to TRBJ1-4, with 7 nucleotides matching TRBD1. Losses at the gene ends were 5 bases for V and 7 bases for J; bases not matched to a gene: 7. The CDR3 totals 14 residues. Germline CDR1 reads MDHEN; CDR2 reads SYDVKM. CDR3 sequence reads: CASSPGGGSEKLFF. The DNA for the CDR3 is TGTGCCAGCAGTCCAGGGGGTGGGAGTGAAAAACTGTTTTTT.